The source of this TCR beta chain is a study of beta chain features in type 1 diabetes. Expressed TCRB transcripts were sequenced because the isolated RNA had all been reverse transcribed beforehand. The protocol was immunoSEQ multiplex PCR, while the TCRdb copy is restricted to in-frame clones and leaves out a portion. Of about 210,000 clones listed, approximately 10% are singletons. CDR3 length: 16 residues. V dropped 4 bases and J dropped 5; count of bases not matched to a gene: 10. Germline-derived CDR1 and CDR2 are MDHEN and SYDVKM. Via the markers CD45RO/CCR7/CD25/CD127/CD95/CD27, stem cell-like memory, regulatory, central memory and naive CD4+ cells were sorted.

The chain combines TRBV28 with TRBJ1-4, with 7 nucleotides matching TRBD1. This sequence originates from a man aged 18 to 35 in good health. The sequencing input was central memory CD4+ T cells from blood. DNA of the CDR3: TGTGCCAGCAGTTCCGCAACGGGACAGCGGAATGAAAAACTGTTTTTT. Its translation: CASSSATGQRNEKLFF.